The clone carrying this T cell receptor beta chain turned up a few times. Per the study methods: Amplification from reference gene primers served as the basis for estimated nucleated cell counts. Only in-frame clones appear in the TCRdb table, and some are missing; sequencing was by immunoSEQ multiplex PCR. V and J calls and clone size are copied from that table; D and trimming were computed from the DNA. This table has more than 150,000 clones, about 87% appearing once. These data originate in a study of blood T cell repertoires in COVID-19. Study at large: Both acute and convalescent COVID-19 samples were obtained from the United States, Italy and Spain. Nucleic acid was either cDNA or gDNA, and it came from T cells, B-cell-depleted T cells, or PBMCs.

The CDR3 sequence is 12 residues long. The germline V and J ends were trimmed by 7 bases and 5 bases, with 10 bases remaining between them. Germline CDR1 reads MNHEY; CDR2 reads SVGAGI. The rearrangement joins TRBV6-5 to TRBJ2-3; D remains unclear. The receptor was derived from a woman aged 18-29 years who had recovered from COVID-19. Source material: peripheral blood. DNA of the CDR3: TGTGCCAGCACTAAAGTCGGAGATACGCAGTATTTT. Encoded protein: CASTKVGDTQYF.